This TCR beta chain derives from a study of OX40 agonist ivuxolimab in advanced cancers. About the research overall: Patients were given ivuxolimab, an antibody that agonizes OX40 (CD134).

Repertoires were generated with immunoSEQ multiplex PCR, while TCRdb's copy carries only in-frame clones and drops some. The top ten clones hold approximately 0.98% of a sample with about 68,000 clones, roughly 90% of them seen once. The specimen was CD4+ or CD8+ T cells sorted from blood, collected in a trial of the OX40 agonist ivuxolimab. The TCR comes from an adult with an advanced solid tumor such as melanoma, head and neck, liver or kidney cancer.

CDR3 residues: CASSADRGIHQPQHF. The CDR3, as DNA: TGTGCCAGCAGCGCCGACAGGGGGATTCATCAGCCCCAGCATTTT. The V and J genes are TRBV2 and TRBJ1-5; 9 positions match TRBD1. The CDR3 is made up of 15 amino acids. CDR1 SNHLY and CDR2 FYNNEI come from the germline V gene. J lost 5 bases, V lost 6 bases, and 8 bases had no gene match.